These 32 T cell receptor beta chains came from one sample sequenced in a study of sequential checkpoint blockade in melanoma. Regarding treatment: randomized to nivolumab then ipilimumab (arm A) or the reverse (arm B). The table came from immunoSEQ multiplex PCR; TCRdb's copy has only in-frame clones and leaves some out. This sample has around 2,000 clones, with 50% to 65% found just once. Here the sequenced sample was CD8+ T cells sorted from blood (inferred from file names), taken from a patient given nivolumab and ipilimumab in sequence. The receptors stem from a human patient with melanoma. Some clones in this sample may be carry-over from other donors' samples.

The chain couples TRBV6-6 to TRBJ2-7; TRBD1 agrees at 9 bases. The ends lost 4 bases at V and 6 bases at J; junction bases unmatched: 13. Looked up from germline, CDR1 is MNHNY and CDR2 is SVGAGI (reference sequence). This CDR3 has 16 residues. The CDR3 DNA reads TGTGCCAGCAGTTGGTACTCCGGGACAGGGAGGCGCGAGCAGTACTTC. Translating gives CASSWYSGTGRREQYF.

Only a few counts were recorded for this clone. In DNA, the CDR3 is TGCGCCAGCAGTGATGTTCTAGCGGGGGGCTACAATGAGCAGTTCTTC. It encodes CASSDVLAGGYNEQFF. This chain connects TRBV10-1 to TRBJ2-1; 11 bases are a match to TRBD2. V shed 3 bases and J 3 bases; nucleotides not matched to a gene: 4. Germline CDR1 WNHNN, CDR2 SYGVQD (reference sequence). The CDR3 is 16 amino acids.

The V gene is TRBV5-1, the J gene TRBJ2-3; 8 bases line up with TRBD2. From germline, CDR1 is SGHRS and CDR2 YFSETQ. This CDR3 is built from 17 residues. The V segment lost 4 bases and the J segment 1 base; nucleotides outside the gene matches: 11. This CDR3 reads CASSPIPGGPGTDTQYF. As DNA, the CDR3 is TGCGCCAGCAGCCCCATCCCGGGGGGGCCGGGCACAGATACGCAGTATTTT.

A single count supports this clone. Mismatch with germline at one junction end may stem from a read error. The chain employs TRBV6-5 and TRBJ2-7; TRBD2 matches at 9 bases. This CDR3 has 15 amino acids. The germline gives CDR1 MNHEY, CDR2 SVGAGI. This CDR3 reads CAISPSGEPSYEQYF. The CDR3 nucleotides are TGTGCCATCAGTCCTAGCGGGGAACCCTCCTACGAGCAGTACTTC.

This clone rates as medium-sized. The rearrangement links TRBV7-4 to TRBJ1-2; D is possibly TRBD1 (5 bases). The CDR3 has 14 residues. Trimming stripped 2 bases from V and 8 bases from J, with 15 bases between. Looked up from germline, CDR1 is SGHVT and CDR2 is SQSDAQ. The DNA for the CDR3 is TGTGCCAGCAGCTTACATCCAGGGAAGTGGGGCTACACCTTC. This gives the protein CASSLHPGKWGYTF.

The chain has TRBV9 and TRBJ1-1; 8 bases fit TRBD1. There are 15 residues in the CDR3. With V trimmed by 2 bases and J by 0 bases, 3 bases remained unmatched. The germline V gene has CDR1 SGDLS and CDR2 YYNGEE. This CDR3 is CASSVQTGVNTEAFF. The CDR3 bases are TGTGCCAGCAGCGTCCAGACAGGGGTGAACACTGAAGCTTTCTTT.

The chain has TRBV4-2 and TRBJ1-1, with 8 bases aligning to TRBD1. The V segment lost 5 bases and the J segment 0 bases; nucleotides outside the gene matches: 11. From germline, CDR1 is LGHNA and CDR2 YNFKEQ. This CDR3 spans 17 amino acids. CDR3 nucleotide sequence: TGTGCCAGCAGCTTGTGGGCAGGGGGCCTCATGAACACTGAAGCTTTCTTT. It codes for CASSLWAGGLMNTEAFF.

The gene calls are TRBV5-1 and TRBJ2-1; tentative D call: TRBD2 (5 bases). Germline V CDR1 and CDR2: SGHRS, YFSETQ. V lost 4 bases, J lost 7 bases, and 15 bases lay in between. The CDR3 loop spans 14 amino acids. The CDR3 here is CASSMDGMGNEQFF. The CDR3 DNA reads as TGCGCCAGCAGCATGGACGGGATGGGGAATGAGCAGTTCTTC.

The chain employs TRBV10-1 and TRBJ2-7, with 7 positions matching TRBD1. V lost 5 bases and J lost 0; bases outside the gene matches: 4. The CDR3 covers 14 residues. Germline V CDR1 and CDR2: WNHNN, SYGVQD (reference sequence). CDR3 sequence reads: CASSPTGSSYEQYF. In DNA, the CDR3 is TGCGCCAGCAGTCCGACAGGGTCCTCCTACGAGCAGTACTTC.

The gene calls are TRBV27 and TRBJ2-1, with D possibly being TRBD2 (7 bases). V was clipped by 7 bases and J by 4 bases, with 20 bases between them. The V gene's germline CDR1 is MNHEY and CDR2 SMNVEV (reference sequence). There are 16 residues in the CDR3. CDR3 DNA sequence: TGTGCCAGCAACCCGTGGGGGGGACACCCGTACAATGAGCAGTTCTTC. Translating it yields CASNPWGGHPYNEQFF.

This clone was picked up a small number of times. The CDR3 DNA sequence: TGCAGCGTAGTCCCGACAGAAAACAATGAGCAGTTCTTC. Translated: CSVVPTENNEQFF. The chain couples TRBV29-1 to TRBJ2-1, with D possibly being TRBD1 (5 bases). Trimming left V 6 bases short and J 5 bases short, with 14 bases between. This CDR3 comprises 13 residues. CDR1 is SQVTM, CDR2 ANQGSEA, per germline.

In its sample, this clone ranks as medium-sized. The chain is built from TRBV7-9 and TRBJ1-1; weak D call: TRBD1 (5 bases). The CDR3 contains 16 residues. CDR1 is SEHNR, CDR2 FQNEAQ, per germline (reference sequence). V shed 1 base and J shed 11 bases, with 23 bases lying between them. The CDR3 bases are TGTGCCAGCAGCTTAGAATCAGGGATGAGCCGGGGGGACGCTTTCTTT. Translated: CASSLESGMSRGDAFF.

The chain links TRBV7-3 to TRBJ2-3; D gene ambiguous. Germline-derived CDR1 and CDR2 are SGHTA and FQGTGA. Between the trimmed V and J ends, which lost 5 bases and 2 bases, there was a span of 14 bases. The CDR3 contains 15 residues. The CDR3 DNA follows: TGTGCCAGCAGCCCTCTCGACAAGTTCACAGATACGCAGTATTTT. It codes for CASSPLDKFTDTQYF.

This chain joins TRBV4-3 and TRBJ1-1; no firm D call. Per the germline V gene, CDR1 is LGHNA and CDR2 is YSLEER. The CDR3 is made up of 16 amino acids. The V end lost 1 base, the J end lost 6 bases, and 18 bases lay between the germline ends. CDR3: CASSQVGMEGWAEAFF. CDR3 coding DNA: TGCGCCAGCAGCCAAGTAGGGATGGAGGGCTGGGCTGAAGCTTTCTTT.

This clone has a single count. V is TRBV6-6 and J is TRBJ2-7, with D unclear. This CDR3 is built from 13 residues. Germline assignment: CDR1 MNHNY and CDR2 SVGAGI (reference sequence). Trimming took off 2 bases at V and 0 bases at J, with 5 bases between the two ends. For the CDR3, the DNA is TGTGCCAGCAGTTACCGGGTCTCCTACGAGCAGTACTTC. The encoded protein is CASSYRVSYEQYF.

V usage is TRBV10-3 and J usage is TRBJ2-1, with TRBD2 as a possible D gene (6 bases). Germline V gives CDR1 ENHRY, CDR2 SYGVKD. This CDR3 region has 12 residues. Trimming took 11 bases from V and 5 from J, leaving 13 bases between them. The CDR3 DNA reads as TGTGCCTCAGGGACGGGGGACAATGAGCAGTTCTTC. It specifies CASGTGDNEQFF.

The chain has TRBV19 and TRBJ2-1; D unresolved. CDR1 and CDR2 (germline): LNHDA, SQIVND (reference sequence). Trimming took off 8 bases at V and 7 bases at J, with 15 bases between the two ends. The CDR3 extends over 13 amino acids. The CDR3: CASSVWLNNEQFF. DNA for the CDR3: TGTGCCAGTTCCGTGTGGCTTAATAATGAGCAGTTCTTC.

The chain joins TRBV7-2 to TRBJ1-6; D not resolved. Germline V gene sequence: CDR1 SGHTA, CDR2 FQGNSA. V lost 5 bases and J 10 bases, leaving 9 bases between the germline ends. This CDR3 is built from 12 residues. The chain's CDR3 is CASSRDISPLHF. The CDR3 DNA sequence: TGTGCCAGCAGCCGCGATATCTCACCCCTCCACTTT.

This chain links TRBV6-1 with TRBJ1-5; 8 bases line up with TRBD1. This CDR3 spans 16 amino acids. V shed 0 bases, J shed 4 bases, and the junction held 5 bases outside the gene matches. Germline V lookup: CDR1 MNHNS, CDR2 SASEGT. CDR3 protein: CASSEASGQGNQPQHF. The CDR3 bases are TGTGCCAGCAGTGAAGCGTCAGGACAGGGAAATCAGCCCCAGCATTTT.

The rearrangement joins TRBV5-5 to TRBJ1-4; the D is unclear. The CDR3 has 16 amino acids. V lost 0 bases and J 7 bases, leaving 16 bases between the germline ends. Looked up from germline, CDR1 is SGHKS and CDR2 is YYEKEE (reference sequence). The DNA of the CDR3 is TGTGCCAGCAGCTTGGATAGCCGGGAAGGGAGTGAAAAACTGTTTTTT. The encoded protein is CASSLDSREGSEKLFF.

In this sample, this clone turned up a few times. V usage is TRBV27 and J usage is TRBJ2-1; 11 bases fit TRBD2. There are 15 residues in the CDR3. V gave up 6 bases and J gave up 2 bases; unmatched junction bases: 3. Germline values: CDR1 MNHEY, CDR2 SMNVEV (reference sequence). CDR3: CASSQTSGAYNEQFF. The CDR3 DNA sequence: TGTGCCAGCAGCCAGACTAGCGGGGCCTACAATGAGCAGTTCTTC.

A few counts support this clone. The chain employs TRBV7-9 and TRBJ2-1; TRBD1 is a possible D gene (5 bases). The germline V and J ends were trimmed by 0 bases and 5 bases, with 11 bases remaining between them. CDR1 SEHNR and CDR2 FQNEAQ come from the germline V gene (reference sequence). The CDR3 extends over 15 amino acids. CDR3 in DNA: TGTGCCAGCAGCTTAGCGCAGGGTGTCCACAATGAGCAGTTCTTC. It yields the protein CASSLAQGVHNEQFF.

V and J are TRBV6-1 and TRBJ1-5, with unresolved D. The CDR3 runs to 14 residues. Looked up from germline, CDR1 is MNHNS and CDR2 is SASEGT. Trimming shortened V by 3 bases and J by 6 bases, and 12 bases separated the two germline ends. CDR3 loop: CASSETLEGQPQHF. CDR3 coding DNA: TGTGCCAGCAGTGAGACCCTGGAGGGTCAGCCCCAGCATTTT.

The chain links TRBV7-6 to TRBJ2-7; 10 positions match TRBD2. The CDR3 is made up of 14 amino acids. Germline V CDR1 and CDR2: SGHVS, FNYEAQ. The trim removed 4 bases at V and 5 bases at J, leaving 5 bases unmatched. Here the CDR3 reads CASSSSGGEDEQYF. The CDR3 nucleotides read TGTGCCAGCAGCTCGAGCGGGGGGGAGGACGAGCAGTACTTC.

The table lists this clone with a few counts. The rearrangement joins TRBV19 to TRBJ1-2; D not certain. The length of the CDR3 is 13 residues. V was cut by 2 bases and J by 8 bases, with 12 bases left in between. The germline CDR1 and CDR2 sequences are LNHDA and SQIVND (reference sequence). The CDR3 nucleotides read TGTGCCAGTAGTATAACCCCTGGAGGGGGCTACACCTTC. Its protein product is CASSITPGGGYTF.

This clone occurred once. The chain couples TRBV11-2 to TRBJ2-1, with D tentatively TRBD2 (5 bases). CDR1 and CDR2 (germline): SGHAT, FQNNGV. This CDR3 spans 14 amino acids. V was clipped by 4 bases and J by 7 bases, with 14 bases between them. This chain's CDR3 is CASSSLGSGNEQFF. The DNA for the CDR3 is TGTGCCAGCAGCTCTCTGGGCTCGGGGAATGAGCAGTTCTTC.

The V and J genes are TRBV6-6 and TRBJ1-5; perhaps TRBD1 as D (5 bases). The V end lost 0 bases, the J end lost 0 bases, and 6 bases lay between the germline ends. Germline values: CDR1 MNHNY, CDR2 SVGAGI (reference sequence). There are 15 residues in the CDR3. The CDR3 coding sequence is TGTGCCAGCAGTTACTCTAGGGGTAGCAATCAGCCCCAGCATTTT. Translated: CASSYSRGSNQPQHF.

The chain is built from TRBV25-1 and TRBJ2-3, with 9 bases lining up with TRBD1. The CDR3 is 16 residues long. Germline V gene sequence: CDR1 MGHDK, CDR2 SYGVNS. The J segment lost 3 bases and the V segment lost 5 bases, leaving 9 bases of the junction unmatched. CDR3 in DNA: TGTGCCAGCAGTCTGGCGGGACAGGGAAAGACAGATACGCAGTATTTT. Protein sequence: CASSLAGQGKTDTQYF.

This clone was detected a few times. The chain joins TRBV4-2 to TRBJ1-1; D is perhaps TRBD1 (5 bases). CDR1 LGHNA and CDR2 YNFKEQ come from the germline V gene. This CDR3 comprises 14 residues. V was clipped by 5 bases and J by 5 bases, with 15 bases between them. As DNA, the CDR3 is TGTGCCAGCAGCTTTGGGGCAGGGTGGACTGAAGCTTTCTTT. It is translated as CASSFGAGWTEAFF.

This chain connects TRBV27 to TRBJ2-7; 8 bases line up with TRBD1. CDR3 length equals 13 residues. The V segment lost 3 bases and the J segment 4 bases; nucleotides outside the gene matches: 2. The germline V gene has CDR1 MNHEY and CDR2 SMNVEV (reference sequence). The CDR3 nucleotides read TGTGCCAGCAGTTTTGGACAGGGTTACGAGCAGTACTTC. Amino acids: CASSFGQGYEQYF.

This clone was detected only a few times. The J gene is TRBJ2-1, the V gene TRBV7-6; 15 bases are a match to TRBD2. Germline CDR1 SGHVS, CDR2 FNYEAQ. The CDR3 has 15 amino acids. J gave up 7 bases and V 4 bases, and 2 bases lay outside the gene matches. This CDR3 reads CASSSGLAGGNEQFF. CDR3 coding DNA: TGTGCCAGCAGCTCTGGACTAGCGGGGGGGAATGAGCAGTTCTTC.

This chain connects TRBV6-1 to TRBJ1-5; TRBD1 is a possible D gene (6 bases). The CDR3 totals 15 residues. Deletions cut 3 bases from V and 1 base from J, with 10 bases between. The V gene's germline CDR1 is MNHNS and CDR2 SASEGT. The DNA for the CDR3 is TGTGCCAGCAGTGAGAATCAGGGGAGCAATCAGCCCCAGCATTTT. Encoded protein: CASSENQGSNQPQHF.